This T cell receptor beta chain was captured in a study of spatial heterogeneity in lung cancer. This CDR3 spans 13 amino acids. V was shortened by 10 bases and J by 1 base, with 12 bases between the two germline ends. Germline lookup yields CDR1 ENHRY and CDR2 SYGVKD. TCRdb called the 5' RACE reads again in MiXCR, with one record for every CDR3 protein. The sample shows about 94,000 distinct CDR3 sequences, roughly 19% of them seen only once. Time point meaning: blood at routine non-recurrence follow-up after resection. The TCR originated in a male donor with early-stage non-small cell lung cancer. This rearrangement joins TRBV10-3 to TRBJ2-3; D might be TRBD1 (6 bases). The sample was PBMCs, taken at follow-up. CDR3 in amino acids: CATQGSGTDTQYF. The CDR3 DNA is TGTGCCACCCAGGGGAGTGGCACAGATACGCAGTATTTT.